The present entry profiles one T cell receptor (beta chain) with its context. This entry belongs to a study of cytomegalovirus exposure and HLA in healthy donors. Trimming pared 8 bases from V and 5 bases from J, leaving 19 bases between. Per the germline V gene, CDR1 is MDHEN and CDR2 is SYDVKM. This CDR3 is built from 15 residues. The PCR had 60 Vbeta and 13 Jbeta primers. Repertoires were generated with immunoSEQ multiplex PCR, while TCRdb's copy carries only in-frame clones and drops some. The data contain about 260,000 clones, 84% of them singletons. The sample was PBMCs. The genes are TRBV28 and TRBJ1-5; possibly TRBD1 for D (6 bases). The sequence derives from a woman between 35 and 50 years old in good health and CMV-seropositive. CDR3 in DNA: TGTGCCAGCGTACCCCACAAGACAGGACATCAGCCCCAGCATTTT. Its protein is CASVPHKTGHQPQHF.